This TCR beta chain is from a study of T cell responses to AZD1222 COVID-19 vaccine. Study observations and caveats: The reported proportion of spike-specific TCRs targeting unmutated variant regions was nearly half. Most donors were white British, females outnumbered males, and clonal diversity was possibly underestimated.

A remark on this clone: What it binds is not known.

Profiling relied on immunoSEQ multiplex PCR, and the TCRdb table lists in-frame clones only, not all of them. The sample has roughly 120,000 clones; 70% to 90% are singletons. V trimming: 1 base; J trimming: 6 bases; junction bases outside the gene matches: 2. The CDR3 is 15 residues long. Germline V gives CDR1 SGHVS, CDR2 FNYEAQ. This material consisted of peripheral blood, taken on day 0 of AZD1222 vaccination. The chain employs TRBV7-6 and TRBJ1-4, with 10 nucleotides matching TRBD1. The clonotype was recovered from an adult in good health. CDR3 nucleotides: TGTGCCAGCAGCTTAGTTGGACAGGGGGATGAAAAACTGTTTTTT. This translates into CASSLVGQGDEKLFF.